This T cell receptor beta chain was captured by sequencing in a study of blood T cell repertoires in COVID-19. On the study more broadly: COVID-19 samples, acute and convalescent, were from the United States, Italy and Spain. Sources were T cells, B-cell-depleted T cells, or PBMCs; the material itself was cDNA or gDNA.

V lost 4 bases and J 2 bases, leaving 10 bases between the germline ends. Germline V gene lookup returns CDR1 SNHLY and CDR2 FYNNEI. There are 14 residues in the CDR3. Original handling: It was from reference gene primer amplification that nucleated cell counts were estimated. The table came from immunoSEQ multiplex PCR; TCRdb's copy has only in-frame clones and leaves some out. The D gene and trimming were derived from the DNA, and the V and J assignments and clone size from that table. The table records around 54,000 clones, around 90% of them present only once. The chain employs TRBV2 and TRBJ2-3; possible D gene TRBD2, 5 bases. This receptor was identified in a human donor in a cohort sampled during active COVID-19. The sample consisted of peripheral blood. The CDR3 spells CASSGRTYTDTQYF. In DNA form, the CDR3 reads TGTGCCAGCAGTGGGAGGACGTACACAGATACGCAGTATTTT.